The source of this T cell receptor (beta chain) is a study of T cell responses to AZD1222 COVID-19 vaccine. As for this clone: Its antigen is not identified.

Broader study findings: At study baseline, merely several AZD1222 recipients were seropositive. The breadth and depth of Spike-specific TCRs increased once two AZD1222 doses had been given.

Assay used: immunoSEQ multiplex PCR; TCRdb lists only in-frame clones, some missing. The profile shows just over 80,000 clones, approximately 90% of them singletons. Germline V lookup: CDR1 SEHNR, CDR2 FQNEAQ (reference sequence). This CDR3 contains 13 residues. V lost 4 bases to trimming and J lost 1 base, with 7 bases between them. This TCR was sampled from an adult in good health. This specimen was peripheral blood, taken on day 0 of AZD1222 vaccination. This sequence joins TRBV7-9 and TRBJ1-1; tentatively, D is TRBD1 (5 bases). The CDR3 sequence: CASSSTGNTEAFF. CDR3 DNA sequence: TGTGCCAGCAGCTCAACAGGGAACACTGAAGCTTTCTTT.